This TCR beta chain was captured by sequencing in a study of cytomegalovirus exposure and HLA in healthy donors. PCR primers comprised 60 Vbeta and 13 Jbeta primers. Clones were sequenced by immunoSEQ multiplex PCR, and TCRdb holds only the in-frame ones, with some missing. This sample has under 200,000 clones, with under 85% found just once. CDR3 length: 16 amino acids. Trimming took 3 bases from V and 10 from J; bases not matched to a gene: 9. Germline loops: CDR1 ENHRY, CDR2 SYGVKD. The rearrangement links TRBV10-3 to TRBJ1-6; 10 nucleotides agree with TRBD1. Sequenced sample: PBMCs. This clonotype was sampled from a woman in her twenties or thirties in good health and CMV-seronegative. CDR3 amino acids: CAISEGERDRGSPLHF. In nucleotides, the CDR3 is TGTGCCATCAGTGAAGGGGAGAGGGACAGGGGCTCACCCCTCCACTTT.